This T cell receptor beta chain derives from a study of cytomegalovirus exposure and HLA in healthy donors. For the study at large: The Caucasian-associated ancestry cluster held roughly 81% of approximately 400 genotyped donors.

Comments on this clone: What it binds is unknown.

PCR employed 60 Vbeta and 13 Jbeta primers. The assay was immunoSEQ multiplex PCR, and TCRdb's table has in-frame clones only and misses some. The profile shows about 130,000 clones, roughly 80% of them singletons. V lost 2 bases and J lost 3; bases outside the gene matches: 2. This CDR3 comprises 13 residues. The germline V gene has CDR1 SGHRS and CDR2 YFSETQ. The study's findings and limits: Reported findings show TCR beta sequences accurately forecast HLA-A and HLA-B alleles in most subjects. Within an earlier analysis, most TCR beta V segments proved productive either about 87% or about 30% of the time.

This receptor was identified in a young man in good health and CMV-seropositive. The specimen was PBMCs. The chain joins TRBV5-1 to TRBJ2-7; 7 bases map to TRBD2. The CDR3 protein is CASSLREGYEQYF. Here the CDR3 DNA reads TGCGCCAGCAGCTTAAGGGAGGGCTACGAGCAGTACTTC.